A selection of T cell receptor beta chains follows, all from one sample in a study of neurological immune-mediated disorders. TCRdb passed the 5' RACE reads through MiXCR, listing each CDR3 protein once. Among approximately 32,000 distinct CDR3 sequences, around 7.8% were seen once, and the ten largest hold about 4.5%. Sequenced input: PBMCs. Every receptor here comes from a woman aged 40-49 years in good health. The CDR3 runs from the conserved cysteine through the conserved F or W. Fields, in order: V gene, clone size, J gene, D gene, CDR3 DNA, CDR3 protein. D genes are given only for firm matches. The size field is filled for only some rows; it gives once, few, many or a size class.

TRBV27,many,TRBJ2-3,NA,TGTGCCAGCAGTTTATTGCTTGAGACTAGGGGCGCAGATACGCAGTATTTT,CASSLLLETRGADTQYF
TRBV7-9,many,TRBJ1-2,NA,TGTGCCAGCAGCTTAATCGACGGCCGGGGGCTCTATGGCTACACCTTC,CASSLIDGRGLYGYTF
TRBV20-1,many,TRBJ1-5,TRBD1,TGCAGTGCCCTGGGACAGCCCCTACCGAATCAGCCCCAGCATTTT,CSALGQPLPNQPQHF
TRBV7-6,medium-sized,TRBJ2-7,TRBD2,TGTGCCAGCAGCTCACAGACTAGCGGGAGTTCATCGGGGGCCTACGAGCAGTACTTC,CASSSQTSGSSSGAYEQYF
TRBV28,NA,TRBJ2-4,NA,TGTGCCAGCAAAGAGGAGTCCAAAAACATTCAGTACTTC,CASKEESKNIQYF
TRBV5-1,many,TRBJ1-2,NA,TGCGCCAGCAGCTTGTTATGGCCTCAGGAGGGCTACACCTTC,CASSLLWPQEGYTF
TRBV28,many,TRBJ1-4,NA,TGTGCCAGCAGCAACACAGGTCTAACTAATGAAAAACTGTTTTTT,CASSNTGLTNEKLFF
TRBV12-3/TRBV12-4,few,TRBJ1-2,NA,TGTGCCAGCAGCAGCGATTACAGGGACCCCAACTATGGCTACACCTTC,CASSSDYRDPNYGYTF
TRBV30,many,TRBJ2-1,TRBD2,TGTGCCTGGAGTGAAACTAGCGGGGTCTACAATGAGCAGTTCTTC,CAWSETSGVYNEQFF
TRBV6-5,many,TRBJ1-4,TRBD1,TGTGCCAGCAGCCATGAGCCGGGACAGTCTTATGAAAAACTGTTTTTT,CASSHEPGQSYEKLFF
TRBV6-6,few,TRBJ1-1,NA,TGTGCCAGTTCCCTGACTGAAGCTTTCTTT,CASSLTEAFF
TRBV18,many,TRBJ2-5,TRBD1,TGTGCCAGCTCACCAAGGCAGGGGGCGGGAGAGACCCAGTACTTC,CASSPRQGAGETQYF
TRBV3-1,many,TRBJ2-7,NA,TGTGCCAGCAGCCAAAGGCACGAGCAGTACTTC,CASSQRHEQYF
TRBV2,many,TRBJ2-2,NA,TGTGCCAGCAGTCCGGGACCCACTAACACCGGGGAGCTGTTTTTT,CASSPGPTNTGELFF
TRBV4-1,many,TRBJ2-1,NA,TGCGCCAGCAGCTACCAAGAGGGGGGTGAGCAGTTCTTC,CASSYQEGGEQFF
TRBV20-1,NA,TRBJ2-3,TRBD2,TGCAGTGCTGGCGGACTAGTGGAGAGGGCAGATACGCAGTATTTT,CSAGGLVERADTQYF
TRBV4-2,many,TRBJ1-5,TRBD1,TGTGCCAGCGCGGAGCTCGGGCAGGGGGCGATCCAGCATTTT,CASAELGQGAIQHF
TRBV25-1,many,TRBJ2-5,TRBD2,TGTGCCAGCAGTGAGGGGCTAGCGGGAGATTTGGAGACCCAGTACTTC,CASSEGLAGDLETQYF
TRBV6-1,many,TRBJ1-5,NA,TGTGCCAGCAGCCTGCAGGTCCATCAGCCCCAGCATTTT,CASSLQVHQPQHF
TRBV29-1,many,TRBJ2-1,NA,TGCAGCGTTGTGTGGGGGACAAATAATGAGCAGTTCTTC,CSVVWGTNNEQFF
TRBV6-5,many,TRBJ1-2,NA,TGTGCCAGCAGTTACTCGTATGAGGTTCTGGAAGGCTACACCTTC,CASSYSYEVLEGYTF
TRBV30,many,TRBJ1-2,NA,TGTGCCTGGAGTGTAATGTCGGGGAACTATGGCTACACCTTC,CAWSVMSGNYGYTF
TRBV2,many,TRBJ1-2,TRBD1,TGTGCCAGCAGGGCGACAGGGGAGGACTATGGCTACACCTTC,CASRATGEDYGYTF
TRBV9,many,TRBJ1-1,NA,TGTGCCAGCACTCCTGGGGCCGCTCCCTCCCTGAACACTGAAGCTTTCTTT,CASTPGAAPSLNTEAFF
TRBV27,many,TRBJ1-5,TRBD1,TGTGCCAGCAGTTTAGGACAGGGTGGTCAGCCCCAGCATTTT,CASSLGQGGQPQHF
TRBV20-1,many,TRBJ2-3,TRBD1,TGCAGTGCTAGAACAGACAGGGGGCGAGATACGCAGTATTTT,CSARTDRGRDTQYF
TRBV20-1,many,TRBJ2-2,NA,TGCAGTGCTAGAAGGGCCAGGGCGAACACCGGGGAGCTGTTTTTT,CSARRARANTGELFF
TRBV7-2,many,TRBJ2-3,TRBD1,TGTGCCAGCAGCCCACAGGGGTCCAGCACAGATACGCAGTATTTT,CASSPQGSSTDTQYF
TRBV7-9,many,TRBJ2-2,TRBD1,TGTGCCAGCAGCTTAGCGCTAATTAGCACCCGCGACAGGGTTAACACCGGGGAGCTGTTTTTT,CASSLALISTRDRVNTGELFF
TRBV5-6,many,TRBJ2-5,NA,TGTGCCAGCAGTCCCCCGGACCGCGGGGAGACCCAGTACTTC,CASSPPDRGETQYF
TRBV3-1,many,TRBJ2-3,NA,TGTGCCAGCAGCAGGGGGGGGGCGAATACGCAGTATTTT,CASSRGGANTQYF
TRBV28,many,TRBJ2-3,NA,TGTGCCAGCAGCCTTGGGAGCCACACAGATACGCAGTATTTT,CASSLGSHTDTQYF
TRBV28,many,TRBJ2-1,NA,TGTGCCAGCAGTTTACAACAGTCCTACAATGAGCAGTTCTTC,CASSLQQSYNEQFF
TRBV20-1,many,TRBJ1-2,NA,TGCAGTGCTGGACTAGCGGGATACGATGGCTACACCTTC,CSAGLAGYDGYTF
TRBV5-6,NA,TRBJ1-1,NA,TGTGCCAGCAGCCACATTCATGAAGCTTTCTTT,CASSHIHEAFF
TRBV28,many,TRBJ1-4,TRBD1,TGTGCCAGCAGTTTCCTACCGGGACAGGGGGAGGAAAAACTGTTTTTT,CASSFLPGQGEEKLFF
TRBV29-1,many,TRBJ1-1,NA,TGCAGCGTTCACAGGGATGACACTGAAGCTTTCTTT,CSVHRDDTEAFF
TRBV5-1,many,TRBJ1-1,TRBD1,TGCGCCAGCAGCCCCAGGACAGGGGGGACGACTGAAGCTTTCTTT,CASSPRTGGTTEAFF
TRBV27,many,TRBJ1-4,TRBD1,TGTGCCAGCAGTTTAGCCTGGGACAGGGGGCGTGAAAAACTGTTTTTT,CASSLAWDRGREKLFF
TRBV5-1,many,TRBJ2-7,TRBD1,TGCGCCAGCAGCTGGGGACAGGGGGCGAGGGAGCAGTACTTC,CASSWGQGAREQYF
TRBV20-1,many,TRBJ2-1,TRBD1,TGCAGTGCTAGAGAGGTGGGACAGGGCTATGAGCAGTTCTTC,CSAREVGQGYEQFF
TRBV12-3/TRBV12-4,many,TRBJ2-5,TRBD1,TGTGCCAGCAGTTTTGGACAGGGTAAAGAGACCCAGTACTTC,CASSFGQGKETQYF